This T cell receptor beta chain was captured in a study of CD8 T cells in Susac syndrome (dated by TCRdb to the late 2010s). Notes on the research overall: The study used repertoire sequencing to test whether antigen drove CD8+ T cell activation and differentiation in Susac syndrome.

High-throughput TCR beta sequencing profiled peripheral blood CD8+ and CD4+ T cells from healthy donors, Susac syndrome patients and multiple sclerosis patients. Multiple sclerosis controls were treatment-naive patients with stable or active relapsing-remitting disease fulfilling revised McDonald criteria. Bulk CD8+ and CD4+ T cells were purified magnetically by negative isolation, whereas CD8+ TEMRA cells were enriched by FACS. Blood was drawn into EDTA tubes, processed within 24 hours, and PBMCs were isolated by density gradient centrifugation. PBMCs intended for TCR sequencing were frozen in liquid nitrogen and were later thawed in a 37 degrees C water bath. The sorted or isolated CD4+, CD8+ and CD8+ TEMRA cells had a purity of 90% or higher. Of note for this clonotype: This clone's antigen is unknown. No base quality information exists; no much larger clone differs at one position.

Findings and caveats that apply to the study as a whole: The study acknowledged that relatively few individuals were included in the TCR sequencing and HLA analysis.

RNA was extracted using the RNeasy kit, and about 0.45 to 1 microgram was reverse transcribed with random hexamers. The immunoSEQ multiplex PCR assay, which covers 54 Vbeta and 13 Jbeta segments, was used to amplify TCR beta CDR3 regions. To correct PCR amplification bias, a synthetic template baseline was used for both primer optimization and computational correction. The study's own analysis went as follows. Reads were assigned to V, D and J genes according to IMGT and analyzed in immunoSEQ Analyzer, with only productive sequences retained. Clonality was computed as one minus Shannon entropy normalized by log2 of the number of productive unique sequences. Public and private clones were assessed among the 100 most prevalent clones of each patient and control. Clones were defined as Susac-specific when absent from the healthy and MS cohorts, from about 1,100 published viral clones and from other ImmuneACCESS disease sequences. In-frame beta chains were kept once TCRdb had trimmed the public reads at Q25 with fastp and called clones with MiXCR. Duplicate CDR3 protein sequences are folded into a single record with the most common DNA and genes. The authors' filters were not applied to this entry. Here the sample has a few hundred thousand distinct CDR3 sequences; 95% occur a single time. The ten largest clones capture 0.082% of the sample.

What was sequenced was CD4+ T cells from PBMCs. The clonotype originates from a human donor with multiple sclerosis.

The CDR3 protein is CSVLDKGAYEQYF. The DNA is as follows: TGCAGCGTCCTGGACAAGGGGGCCTACGAGCAGTACTTC. The chain employs TRBV29-1 and TRBJ2-7; TRBD1 might be the D gene, on 6 matching bases. From cysteine to phenylalanine, the CDR3 is 13 amino acids long. The sequence is cut down to CDR3 DNA, 39 bases in frame from base 1. CDR1 and CDR2 are drawn from the germline V gene: SQVTM, ANQGSEA. V drops 6 bases and J drops 2 bases, leaving 14 bases in between.